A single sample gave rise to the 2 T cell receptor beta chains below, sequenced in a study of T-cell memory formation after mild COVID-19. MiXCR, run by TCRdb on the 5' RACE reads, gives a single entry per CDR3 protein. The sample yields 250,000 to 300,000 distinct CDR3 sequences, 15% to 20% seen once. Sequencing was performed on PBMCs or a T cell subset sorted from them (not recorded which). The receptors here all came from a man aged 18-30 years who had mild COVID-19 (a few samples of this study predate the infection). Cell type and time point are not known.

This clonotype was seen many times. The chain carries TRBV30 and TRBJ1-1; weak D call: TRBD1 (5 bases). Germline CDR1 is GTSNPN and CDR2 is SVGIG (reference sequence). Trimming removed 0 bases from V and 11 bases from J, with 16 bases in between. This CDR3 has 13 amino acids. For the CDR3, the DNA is TGTGCCTGGAGTGTCCAGGGTTCCCCCCGGGCTTTCTTT. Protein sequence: CAWSVQGSPRAFF.

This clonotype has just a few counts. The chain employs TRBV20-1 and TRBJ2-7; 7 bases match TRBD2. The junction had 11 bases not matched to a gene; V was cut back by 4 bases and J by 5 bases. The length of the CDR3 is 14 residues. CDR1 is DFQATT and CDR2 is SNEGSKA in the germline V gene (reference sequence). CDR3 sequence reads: CSATQRRLAHEQYF. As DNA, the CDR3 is TGCAGTGCTACCCAGCGAAGACTAGCCCACGAGCAGTACTTC.